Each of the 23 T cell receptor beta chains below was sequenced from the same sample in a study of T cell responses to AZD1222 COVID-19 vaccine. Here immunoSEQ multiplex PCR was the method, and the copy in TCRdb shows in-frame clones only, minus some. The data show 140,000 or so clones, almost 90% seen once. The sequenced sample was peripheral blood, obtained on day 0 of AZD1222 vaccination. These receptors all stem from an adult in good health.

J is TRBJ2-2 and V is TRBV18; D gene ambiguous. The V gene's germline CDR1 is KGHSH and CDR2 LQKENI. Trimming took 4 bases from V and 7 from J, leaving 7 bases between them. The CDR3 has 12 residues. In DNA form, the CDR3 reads TGTGCCAGCTCACGGGCTGACGGGGAGCTGTTTTTT. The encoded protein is CASSRADGELFF.

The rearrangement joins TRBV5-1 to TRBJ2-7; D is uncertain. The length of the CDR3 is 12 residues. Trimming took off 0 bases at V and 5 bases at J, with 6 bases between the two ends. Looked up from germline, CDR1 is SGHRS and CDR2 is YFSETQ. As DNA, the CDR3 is TGCGCCAGCAGCTTGGAGGGAAACGAGCAGTACTTC. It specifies CASSLEGNEQYF.

In DNA, the CDR3 is TGTGCCAGCAGAATCCAGGGTTCGGAGACCCAGTACTTC. This translates into CASRIQGSETQYF. This rearrangement joins TRBV7-2 to TRBJ2-5; D is perhaps TRBD1 (5 bases). Germline CDR1 SGHTA, CDR2 FQGNSA. CDR3 length equals 13 residues. V was shortened by 6 bases and J by 5 bases, with 13 bases between the two germline ends.

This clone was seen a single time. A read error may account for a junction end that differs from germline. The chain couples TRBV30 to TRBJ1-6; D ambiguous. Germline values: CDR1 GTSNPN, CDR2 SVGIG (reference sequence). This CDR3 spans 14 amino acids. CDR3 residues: CARSRARYNSPLHF. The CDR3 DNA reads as TGTGCCCGGAGCCGGGCACGTTATAATTCACCCCTCCACTTT.

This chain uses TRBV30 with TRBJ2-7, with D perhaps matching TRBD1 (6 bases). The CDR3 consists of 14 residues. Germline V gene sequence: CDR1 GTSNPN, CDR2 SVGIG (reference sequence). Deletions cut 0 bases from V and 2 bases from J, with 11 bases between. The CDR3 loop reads CAWSVHREPYEQYF. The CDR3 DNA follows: TGTGCCTGGAGTGTACACAGGGAACCCTACGAGCAGTACTTC. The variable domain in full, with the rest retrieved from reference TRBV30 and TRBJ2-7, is SQTIHQWPATLVQPVGSPLSLECTVEGTSNPNLYWYRQAAGRGLQLLFYSVGIGQISSEVPQNLSASRPQDRQFILSSKKLLLSDSGFYLCAWSVHREPYEQYFGPGTRLTVT.

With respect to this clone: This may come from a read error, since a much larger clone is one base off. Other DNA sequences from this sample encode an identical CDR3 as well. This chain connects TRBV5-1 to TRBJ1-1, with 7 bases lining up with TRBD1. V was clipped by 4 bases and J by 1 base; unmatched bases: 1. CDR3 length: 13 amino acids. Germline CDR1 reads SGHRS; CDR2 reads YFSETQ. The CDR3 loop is CASSGQENTEAFF. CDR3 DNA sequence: TGCGCCAGCAGCGGACAGGAGAACACTGAAGCTTTCTTT.

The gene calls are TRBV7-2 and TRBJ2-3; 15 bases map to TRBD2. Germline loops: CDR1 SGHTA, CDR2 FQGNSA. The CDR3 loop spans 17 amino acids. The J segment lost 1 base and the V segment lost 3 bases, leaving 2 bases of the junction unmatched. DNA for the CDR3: TGTGCCAGCAGCTTGGGACTAGCGGGAGGAGGCACAGATACGCAGTATTTT. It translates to CASSLGLAGGGTDTQYF.

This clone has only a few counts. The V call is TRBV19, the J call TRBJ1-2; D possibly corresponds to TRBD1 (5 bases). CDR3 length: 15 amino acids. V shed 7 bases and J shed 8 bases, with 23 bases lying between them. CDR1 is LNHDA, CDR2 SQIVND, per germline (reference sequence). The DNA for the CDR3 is TGTGCCAGTACCTATTCAACAGGTACGTCGCGAGGCTACACCTTC. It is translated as CASTYSTGTSRGYTF.

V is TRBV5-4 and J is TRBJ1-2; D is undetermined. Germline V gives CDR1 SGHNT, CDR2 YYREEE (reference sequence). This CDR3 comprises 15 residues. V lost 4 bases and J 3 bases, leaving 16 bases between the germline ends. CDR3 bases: TGTGCCAGCAGCCCAACGCTTGGGGATCACTATGGCTACACCTTC. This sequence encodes CASSPTLGDHYGYTF. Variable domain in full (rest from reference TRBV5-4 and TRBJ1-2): ETGVTQSPTHLIKTRGQQVTLRCSSQSGHNTVSWYQQALGQGPQFIFQYYREEENGRGNFPPRFSGLQFPNYSSELNVNALELDDSALYLCASSPTLGDHYGYTFGSGTRLTVV.

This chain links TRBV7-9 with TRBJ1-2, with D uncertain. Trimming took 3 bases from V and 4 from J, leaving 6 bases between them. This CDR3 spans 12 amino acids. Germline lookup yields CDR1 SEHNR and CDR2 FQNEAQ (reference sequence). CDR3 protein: CASSFPAYGYTF. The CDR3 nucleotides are TGTGCCAGCAGCTTCCCAGCCTATGGCTACACCTTC.

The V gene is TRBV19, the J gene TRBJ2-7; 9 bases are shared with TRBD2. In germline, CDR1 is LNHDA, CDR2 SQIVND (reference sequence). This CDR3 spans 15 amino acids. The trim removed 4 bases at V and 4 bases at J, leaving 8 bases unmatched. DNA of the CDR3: TGTGCCAGTAGTACCTCATGGCGGGAGGGTTACGAGCAGTACTTC. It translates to CASSTSWREGYEQYF.

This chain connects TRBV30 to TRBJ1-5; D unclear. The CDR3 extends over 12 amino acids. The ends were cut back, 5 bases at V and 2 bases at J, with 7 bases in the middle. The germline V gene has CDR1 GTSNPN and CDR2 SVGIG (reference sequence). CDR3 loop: CAWGLGNQPQHF. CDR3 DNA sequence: TGTGCCTGGGGCTTGGGCAATCAGCCCCAGCATTTT.

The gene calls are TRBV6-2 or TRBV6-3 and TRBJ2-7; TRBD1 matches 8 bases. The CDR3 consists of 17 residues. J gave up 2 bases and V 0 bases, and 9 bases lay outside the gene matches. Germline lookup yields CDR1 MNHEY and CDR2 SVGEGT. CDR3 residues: CASSYSRGTGWPYEQYF. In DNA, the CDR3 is TGTGCCAGCAGTTACTCCCGGGGGACAGGATGGCCCTACGAGCAGTACTTC.

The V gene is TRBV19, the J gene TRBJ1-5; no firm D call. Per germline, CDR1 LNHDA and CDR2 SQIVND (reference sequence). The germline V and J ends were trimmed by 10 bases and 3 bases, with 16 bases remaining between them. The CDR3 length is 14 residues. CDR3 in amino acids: CATLRFDTNQPQHF. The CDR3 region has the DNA TGTGCCACCCTCCGTTTTGACACCAATCAGCCCCAGCATTTT. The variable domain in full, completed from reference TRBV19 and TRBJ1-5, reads DGGITQSPKYLFRKEGQNVTLSCEQNLNHDAMYWYRQDPGQGLRLIYYSQIVNDFQKGDIAEGYSVSREKKESFPLTVTSAQKNPTAFYLCATLRFDTNQPQHFGDGTRLSIL.

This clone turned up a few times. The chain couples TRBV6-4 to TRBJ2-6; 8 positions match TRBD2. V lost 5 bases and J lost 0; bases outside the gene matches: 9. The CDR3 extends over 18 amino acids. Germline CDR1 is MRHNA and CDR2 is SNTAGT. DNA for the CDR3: TGTGCCAGCAGTCGAAGCCCACTAGCGGCCTCTGGGGCCAACGTCCTGACTTTC. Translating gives CASSRSPLAASGANVLTF.

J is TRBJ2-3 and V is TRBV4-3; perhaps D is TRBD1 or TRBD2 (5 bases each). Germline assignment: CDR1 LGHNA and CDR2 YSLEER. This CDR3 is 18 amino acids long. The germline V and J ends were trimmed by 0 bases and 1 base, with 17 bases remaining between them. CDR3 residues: CASSQDWARGAGTDTQYF. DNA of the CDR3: TGCGCCAGCAGCCAAGATTGGGCGAGGGGCGCGGGCACAGATACGCAGTATTTT.

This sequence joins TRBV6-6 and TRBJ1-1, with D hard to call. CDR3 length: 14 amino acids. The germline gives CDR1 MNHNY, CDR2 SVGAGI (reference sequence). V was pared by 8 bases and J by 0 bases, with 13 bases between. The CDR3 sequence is CASLQTVMNTEAFF. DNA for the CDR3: TGTGCCAGCCTGCAGACCGTTATGAACACTGAAGCTTTCTTT.

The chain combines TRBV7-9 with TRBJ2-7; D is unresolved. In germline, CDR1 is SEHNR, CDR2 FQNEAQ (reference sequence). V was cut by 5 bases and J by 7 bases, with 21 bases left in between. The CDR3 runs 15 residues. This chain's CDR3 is CASSPPEARVWEQYF. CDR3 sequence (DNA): TGTGCCAGCAGCCCCCCTGAAGCGAGAGTATGGGAGCAGTACTTC.

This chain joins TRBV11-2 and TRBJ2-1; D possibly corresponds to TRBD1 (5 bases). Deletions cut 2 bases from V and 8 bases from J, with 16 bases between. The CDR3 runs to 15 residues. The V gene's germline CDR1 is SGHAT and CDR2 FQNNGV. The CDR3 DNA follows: TGTGCCAGCAGCTTAAGTCCTGGACAATGGGATGAGCAGTTCTTC. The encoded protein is CASSLSPGQWDEQFF.

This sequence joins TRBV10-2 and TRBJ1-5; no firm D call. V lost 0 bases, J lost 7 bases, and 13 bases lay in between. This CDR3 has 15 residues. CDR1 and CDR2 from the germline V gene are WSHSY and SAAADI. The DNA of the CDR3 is TGCGCCAGCAGTGAGTCGACGCGGGAGGGACAGCCCCAGCATTTT. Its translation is CASSESTREGQPQHF.

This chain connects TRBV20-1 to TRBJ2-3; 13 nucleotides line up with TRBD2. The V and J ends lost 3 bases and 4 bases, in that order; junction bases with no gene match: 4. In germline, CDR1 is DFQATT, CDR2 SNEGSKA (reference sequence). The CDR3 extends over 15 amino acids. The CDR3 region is CSASRTSGGADTQYF. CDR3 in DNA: TGCAGTGCTAGTCGGACTAGCGGGGGCGCAGATACGCAGTATTTT.

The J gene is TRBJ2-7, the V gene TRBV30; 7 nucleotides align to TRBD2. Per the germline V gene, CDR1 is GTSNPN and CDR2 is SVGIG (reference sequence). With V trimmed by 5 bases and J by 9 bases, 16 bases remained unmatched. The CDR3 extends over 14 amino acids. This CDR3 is CAWSRASGGPGQYF. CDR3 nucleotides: TGTGCCTGGTCGAGGGCTAGCGGAGGGCCAGGGCAGTACTTC.

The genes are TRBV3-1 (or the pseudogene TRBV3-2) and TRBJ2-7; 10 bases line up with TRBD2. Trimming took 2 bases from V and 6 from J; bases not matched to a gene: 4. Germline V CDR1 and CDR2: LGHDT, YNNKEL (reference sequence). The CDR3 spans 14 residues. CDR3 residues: CASSQIAGGLEQYF. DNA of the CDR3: TGTGCCAGCAGCCAAATAGCGGGAGGCCTCGAGCAGTACTTC.